This T cell receptor beta chain was captured in a study of shared clonotypes between healthy human individuals. Sequencing was performed with immunoSEQ multiplex PCR; in TCRdb, only in-frame clones are kept and a portion is missing. Counted here are 550,000 to 600,000 clones, around 77% occurring once; the ten biggest clones make up 12%. The TCR originated in a woman between 40 and 55 years old in good health. Some clones in this sample may be carry-over from other donors' samples. Sequenced sample: PBMCs.

For the CDR3, the DNA is TGTGCCAGCACCGTACAGGGTTTGCCCTACGAGCAGTACTTC. Its translation: CASTVQGLPYEQYF. The V gene is TRBV7-9, the J gene TRBJ2-7; a weak D match, TRBD1 (6 bases). The CDR3 loop spans 14 amino acids. Germline CDR1 reads SEHNR; CDR2 reads FQNEAQ (reference sequence). With 7 bases removed from V and 2 bases from J, the gap between germline ends came to 15 bases.